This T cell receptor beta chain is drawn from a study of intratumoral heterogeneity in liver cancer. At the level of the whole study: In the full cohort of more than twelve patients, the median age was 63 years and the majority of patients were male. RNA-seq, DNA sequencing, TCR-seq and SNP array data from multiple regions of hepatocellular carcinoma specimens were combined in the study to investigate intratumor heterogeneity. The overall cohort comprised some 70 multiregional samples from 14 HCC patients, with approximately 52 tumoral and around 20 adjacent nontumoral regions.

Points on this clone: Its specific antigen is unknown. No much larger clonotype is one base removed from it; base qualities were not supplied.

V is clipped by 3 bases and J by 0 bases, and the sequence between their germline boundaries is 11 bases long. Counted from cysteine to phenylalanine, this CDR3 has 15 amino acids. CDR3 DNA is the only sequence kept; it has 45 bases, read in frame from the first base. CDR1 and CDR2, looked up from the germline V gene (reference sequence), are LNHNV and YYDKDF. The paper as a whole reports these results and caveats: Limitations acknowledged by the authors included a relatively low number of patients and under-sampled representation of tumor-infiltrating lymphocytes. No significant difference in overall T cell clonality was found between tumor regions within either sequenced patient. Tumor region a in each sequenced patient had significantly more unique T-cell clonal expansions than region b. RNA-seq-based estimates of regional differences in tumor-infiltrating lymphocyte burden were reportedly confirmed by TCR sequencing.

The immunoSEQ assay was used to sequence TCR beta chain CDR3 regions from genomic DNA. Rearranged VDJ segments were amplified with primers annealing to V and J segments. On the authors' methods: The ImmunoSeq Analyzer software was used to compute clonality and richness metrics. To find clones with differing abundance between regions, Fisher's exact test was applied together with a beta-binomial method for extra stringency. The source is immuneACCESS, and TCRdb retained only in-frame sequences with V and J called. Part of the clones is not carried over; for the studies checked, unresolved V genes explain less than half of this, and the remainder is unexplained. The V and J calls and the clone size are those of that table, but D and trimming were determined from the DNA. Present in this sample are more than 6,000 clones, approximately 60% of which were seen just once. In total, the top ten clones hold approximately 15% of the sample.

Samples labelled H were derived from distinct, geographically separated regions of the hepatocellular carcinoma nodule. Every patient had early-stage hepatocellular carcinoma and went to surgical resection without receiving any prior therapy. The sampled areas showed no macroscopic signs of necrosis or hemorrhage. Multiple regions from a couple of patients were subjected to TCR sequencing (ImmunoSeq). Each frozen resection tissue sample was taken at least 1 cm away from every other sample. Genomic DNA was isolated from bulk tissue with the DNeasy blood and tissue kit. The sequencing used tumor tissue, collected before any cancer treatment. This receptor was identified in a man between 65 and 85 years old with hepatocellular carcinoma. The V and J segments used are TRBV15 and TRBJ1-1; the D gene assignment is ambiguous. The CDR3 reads CATSSRPAVNTEAFF. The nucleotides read TGTGCCACCAGCAGCCGCCCGGCGGTGAACACTGAAGCTTTCTTT.